This entry concerns a single T cell receptor beta chain. The assay was immunoSEQ multiplex PCR, and TCRdb's table has in-frame clones only and misses some. This table has roughly 100,000 clones, about 91% appearing once. This record comes from a study of blood T cell repertoires in COVID-19. Germline loops: CDR1 MGHRA, CDR2 YSYEKL. The CDR3 is made up of 16 amino acids. The V end was cut by 3 bases, the J end by 0 bases, with 12 bases between. The clonotype comes from a human donor in a cohort sampled during active COVID-19. The specimen was peripheral blood. V usage is TRBV4-1 and J usage is TRBJ1-3; weak D call: TRBD1 (5 bases). CDR3 residues: CASSQPGYSSGNTIYF. CDR3 nucleotides: TGCGCCAGCAGCCAGCCAGGGTATTCCTCTGGAAACACCATATATTTT.